The clone carrying this T cell receptor beta chain was detected once. The antigen is unknown. Elective cesarean births at about 35-42 weeks, without labor or membrane rupture, supplied the cord blood. The source of the sample is a study of naive CD8 T cells in extremely preterm neonates. Overall study findings and caveats: Preterm neonates had significantly lower iChao1 richness than other age groups.

J lost 0 bases, V lost 7 bases, and 10 bases had no gene match. CDR1 and CDR2 from the germline V gene are SEHNR and FQNEAQ (reference sequence). The CDR3 spans 16 residues. Some clones are missing from TCRdb's copy, which holds only in-frame ones; the method was immunoSEQ multiplex PCR. This sample has around 5,000 clones, with 95% to 98% found just once. The clonotype comes from a newborn in good health. Material for sequencing was naive CD8+ T cells from cord blood. This chain connects TRBV7-9 to TRBJ2-7; 9 bases are a match to TRBD2. DNA of the CDR3: TGTGCCAGCACCCAGCCGTCTAGCGGGGACTCCTACGAGCAGTACTTC. Translated, it gives CASTQPSSGDSYEQYF.